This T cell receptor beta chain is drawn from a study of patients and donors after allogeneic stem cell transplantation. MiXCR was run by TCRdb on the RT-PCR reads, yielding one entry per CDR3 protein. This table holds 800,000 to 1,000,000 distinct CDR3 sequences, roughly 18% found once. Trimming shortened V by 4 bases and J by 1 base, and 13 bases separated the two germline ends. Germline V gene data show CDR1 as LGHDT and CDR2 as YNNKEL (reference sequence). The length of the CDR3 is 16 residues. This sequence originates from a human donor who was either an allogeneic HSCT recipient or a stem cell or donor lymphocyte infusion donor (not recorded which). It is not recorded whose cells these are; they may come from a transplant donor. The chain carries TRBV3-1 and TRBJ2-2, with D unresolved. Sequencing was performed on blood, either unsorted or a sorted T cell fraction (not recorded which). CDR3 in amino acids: CASSRRTPLNTGELFF. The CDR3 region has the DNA TGTGCCAGCAGCCGCAGGACCCCATTGAACACCGGGGAGCTGTTTTTT.